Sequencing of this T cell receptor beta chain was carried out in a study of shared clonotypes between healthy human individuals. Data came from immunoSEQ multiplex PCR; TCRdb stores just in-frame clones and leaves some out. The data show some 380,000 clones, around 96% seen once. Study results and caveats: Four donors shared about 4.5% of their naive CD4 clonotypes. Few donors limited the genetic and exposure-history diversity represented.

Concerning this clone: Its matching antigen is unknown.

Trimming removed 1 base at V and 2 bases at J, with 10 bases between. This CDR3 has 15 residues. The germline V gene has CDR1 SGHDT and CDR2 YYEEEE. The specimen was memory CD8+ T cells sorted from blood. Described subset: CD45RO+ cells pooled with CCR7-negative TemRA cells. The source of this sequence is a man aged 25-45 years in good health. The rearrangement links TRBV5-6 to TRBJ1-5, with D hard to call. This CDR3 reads CASSLWDLGNQPQHF. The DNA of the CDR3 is TGTGCCAGCAGCTTGTGGGATTTGGGCAATCAGCCCCAGCATTTT.